Listed below are T cell receptor beta chains from one sample, sequenced in a study of blood T cell repertoires in COVID-19. TCRdb keeps only in-frame clones here, not all; method: immunoSEQ multiplex PCR. The sample lists around 71,000 clones; around 83% were seen once. The sequenced sample consisted of peripheral blood. The receptors shown here come from an elderly man with acute or convalescent COVID-19. Each CDR3 is given without its conserved first and last residue. Clone size, where shown, is once, few, many, or a class for clones that have expanded.

J gene	clone size	V gene	CDR3 length	CDR3 protein
TRBJ1-2	-	TRBV24-1	14	ATSATGTELGRGYT
TRBJ2-5	-	TRBV7-7	13	ASSFRLAGVETQY
TRBJ2-1	-	TRBV4-3	13	ASSQGTGDRNEQF
TRBJ2-1	-	TRBV24-1	13	ATSDLASKGDEQF
TRBJ2-5	-	TRBV21-1	15	ASSKESRRQGGETQY
TRBJ2-1	-	TRBV7-3	13	ASSPREGVLIEQF
TRBJ2-1	-	TRBV5-1	14	ASSSPSGSSYNEQF
TRBJ1-3	-	TRBV30	16	AWSVQGQGALPGNTIY
TRBJ1-2	-	TRBV30	14	AWTFPGQGSTYGYT
TRBJ1-1	-	TRBV11-1	12	ASSSRVPGTEAF
TRBJ2-5	-	TRBV7-8	12	ASSSHTVPETQY
TRBJ2-2	-	TRBV21-1	15	ASSRRRLAGVIGELF
TRBJ2-4	-	TRBV6-6	14	ASISGQGEGKNIQY
TRBJ2-1	few	TRBV7-9	14	ASSLVGGGARNEQF
TRBJ2-5	-	TRBV13	16	ASSLQGGLAGGQETQY
TRBJ2-2	-	TRBV5-4	13	ASSTGTVGTGELF
TRBJ1-2	-	TRBV15	13	ATSRGTVSNYGYT
TRBJ2-3	-	TRBV5-5	12	ASSLGGSTDTQY
TRBJ2-7	-	TRBV5-6	11	ASSLVEGTGDH
TRBJ1-2	-	TRBV9	13	ASSVGGTGGYGYT
TRBJ1-2	-	TRBV7-9	15	ASSRTSGGLGGYGYT
TRBJ2-5	-	TRBV14	12	ASSPILVEETQY
TRBJ1-1	-	TRBV7-9	13	ASSLYRDRSSEAF
TRBJ2-5	-	TRBV24-1	14	ATSDTRAGKRETQY
TRBJ2-7	-	TRBV5-6	12	ASRTGGSSYEQY
TRBJ1-4	-	TRBV24-1	12	ATSDLDSREKLF
TRBJ1-3	-	TRBV7-7	15	ASSLGGDRGSGNTIY
TRBJ2-2	few	TRBV7-9	11	ASGGYPTGELF
TRBJ1-1	once	TRBV28	12	ASSFRQGGTEAF
TRBJ1-2	-	TRBV9	12	ASSGTGLQSGYT
TRBJ2-7	-	TRBV7-8	9	ASSPSFEQY
TRBJ1-6	-	TRBV12-5	12	ASGYDRTNSPLH
TRBJ2-1	once	TRBV7-8	12	ASNSGLSYNEQF
TRBJ2-5	few	TRBV5-8	11	ASSRYRGETQY
TRBJ1-4	-	TRBV3-1/TRBV3-2	11	ASSLLAGEKLF
TRBJ1-6	-	TRBV14	11	ASSVGVGSPLH
TRBJ2-2	-	TRBV30	13	AWRDTGGYTGELF
TRBJ2-7	-	TRBV5-5	16	ASSLVLAGGPGAYEQY
TRBJ2-6	-	TRBV10-3	14	AISWDRGSGANVLT
TRBJ1-5	-	TRBV6-2/TRBV6-3	13	ASSYSDPGVQPQH
TRBJ1-2	few	TRBV18	12	ASSPGQGNYGYT
TRBJ1-2	-	TRBV3-1/TRBV3-2	13	ASSQGTFSNYGYT
TRBJ2-2	-	TRBV9	12	ASSVRSSPGELF
TRBJ1-1	-	TRBV7-9	14	ASSLLQGKGGTEAF
TRBJ2-7	-	TRBV7-2	14	ASSLVAGLSSYEQY